These T cell receptor beta chains were read from a single sample in a study of cytomegalovirus exposure and HLA in healthy donors. Measured with immunoSEQ multiplex PCR; TCRdb has only the in-frame clones, and not every one. The repertoire shows 55,000 to 85,000 clones; the top ten hold around 1.6%. Sequences were obtained from PBMCs. Receptor source: a woman aged 25 to 45 in good health and CMV-seronegative. The CDR3 runs from the conserved cysteine through the conserved F or W. D genes are given only for firm matches.

D gene	J gene	V gene	CDR3 DNA	CDR3 protein
NA	TRBJ2-6	TRBV5-4	TGTGCCAGCAGCGTGGAGTCGTCGGGTTCCGGGGCCAACGTCCTGACTTTC	CASSVESSGSGANVLTF
NA	TRBJ1-5	TRBV27	TGTGCCAGCAGTCCTACCTACCCGGGACGGGGGAATCAGCCCCAGCATTTT	CASSPTYPGRGNQPQHF
NA	TRBJ2-7	TRBV2	TGTGCCAGCAGTGATGCGAACCCGGGTTACGAGCAGTACTTC	CASSDANPGYEQYF
NA	TRBJ2-7	TRBV28	TGTGCCAGCCTAACGAGGGGGGGCTTCGACTCCTACGAGCAGTACTTC	CASLTRGGFDSYEQYF
NA	TRBJ2-5	TRBV5-5	TGTGCCAGCAGCTTGGAAACAGGATTTCCAGAGACCCAGTACTTC	CASSLETGFPETQYF
NA	TRBJ1-2	TRBV28	TGTGCCAGCAGCCTCCTAGGTGGCTACACCTTC	CASSLLGGYTF
NA	TRBJ2-7	TRBV4-2	TGTGCCAGCAGCCATCCGGGCGCGGGCTACGAGCAGTACTTC	CASSHPGAGYEQYF
NA	TRBJ2-7	TRBV5-1	TGCGCCAGCAGCTTGCAGGGTTACGAGCAGTACTTC	CASSLQGYEQYF
TRBD2	TRBJ2-3	TRBV6-1	TGTGCCAGCAAGGGCGAACTAGCGGGACTTACGCAGTATTTT	CASKGELAGLTQYF
NA	TRBJ2-5	TRBV18	TGTGCCAGCTCACCGCGAGAGACCCAGTACTTC	CASSPRETQYF
NA	TRBJ2-3	TRBV28	TGTGCCAGCGGCCTGCCTGCCCCAGATACGCAGTATTTT	CASGLPAPDTQYF
TRBD2	TRBJ2-7	TRBV6-1	TGTGCCAGCAGTGAAGTTGAGGGACTAGTCATAGTGAGGTCCTACGAGCAGTACTTC	CASSEVEGLVIVRSYEQYF
NA	TRBJ1-1	TRBV27	TGTGCCAGCAGTTTGGGGCTGGTGAACACTGAAGCTTTCTTT	CASSLGLVNTEAFF
NA	TRBJ1-1	TRBV18	TGTGCCAGCTCACCAGGGACAGAAGCTTTCTTT	CASSPGTEAFF
NA	TRBJ1-6	TRBV11-3	TGTGCCAGCAGCTTACCAGGGCCGAATTCACCCCTCCACTTT	CASSLPGPNSPLHF
TRBD1	TRBJ1-2	TRBV27	TGTGCCAGCAGTTTTCTCCAGGACAGGGCAATTAGGAATGGCTACACCTTC	CASSFLQDRAIRNGYTF
NA	TRBJ1-1	TRBV28	TGTGCCAGCAGTTTAATATGGGAGGGGAGGGTAGCTTTCTTT	CASSLIWEGRVAFF
NA	TRBJ2-7	TRBV30	TGTGCCTGGGGTAGGGAGCCCTACGAGCAGTACTTC	CAWGREPYEQYF
NA	TRBJ1-2	TRBV7-2	TGTGCCAGCAGCTCCGACGGGGGGCCCTATGGCTACACCTTC	CASSSDGGPYGYTF
TRBD2	TRBJ2-1	TRBV7-2	TGTGCCAGCAGCTTAGGTAGCGGGAGGGCCAAAAATGAGCAGTTCTTC	CASSLGSGRAKNEQFF
NA	TRBJ1-6	TRBV27	TGTGCCAGCAGTTTCACGGAGAATTCACCCCTCCACTTT	CASSFTENSPLHF
TRBD1	TRBJ2-4	TRBV5-1	TGCGCCAGCAGCTTGTCGACAGGGGTAAACATTCAGTACTTC	CASSLSTGVNIQYF
NA	TRBJ1-1	TRBV7-9	TGTGCCAGCAGCCCCAGGGCGGGGGGGAACACTGAAGCTTTCTTT	CASSPRAGGNTEAFF
TRBD1	TRBJ1-2	TRBV18	TGTGCCAGCTCACCACCCTATGTGACAGGGGTAACCTTC	CASSPPYVTGVTF
TRBD1	TRBJ1-4	TRBV2	TGTGCCAGCAGTCCGGACAGGGATAATGAAAAACTGTTTTTT	CASSPDRDNEKLFF
NA	TRBJ2-2	TRBV9	TGTGCCAGCAGCCTGCAGTGGTCGGGTTCCGGGGAGCTGTTTTTT	CASSLQWSGSGELFF
TRBD2	TRBJ2-5	TRBV5-1	TGCGCCAGCAGCTTGACTAGCGGGGGGGAGACCCAGTACTTC	CASSLTSGGETQYF
NA	TRBJ1-1	TRBV4-1	TGCGCCAGCAGCCGCTTACAGGGCCGGGACACTGAAGCTTTCTTT	CASSRLQGRDTEAFF
NA	TRBJ2-2	TRBV7-6	TGTGCCAGCAGCCTTTTCACCGGGGAGCTGTTTTTT	CASSLFTGELFF
TRBD1	TRBJ1-4	TRBV4-1	TGCGCCAGCAGCCAGGCCCCCCAGGGGGAAGGTGAAAAACTGTTTTTT	CASSQAPQGEGEKLFF
NA	TRBJ2-2	TRBV5-1	TGCGCCAGCAGCCCCGGGCTAAGGGGCGACACCGGGGAGCTGTTTTTT	CASSPGLRGDTGELFF
TRBD1	TRBJ2-7	TRBV5-4	TGTGCCAGCAGCCCCGAGTACAGGGGGCGGGAGCAGTACTTC	CASSPEYRGREQYF
NA	TRBJ1-1	TRBV2	TGTGCCAGCACATGGGGGGGCGCTGAAGCTTTCTTT	CASTWGGAEAFF
TRBD1	TRBJ2-3	TRBV4-1	TGCGCCAGCAGAGACAATGGACAGGGTTCGCAGTATTTT	CASRDNGQGSQYF
TRBD1	TRBJ1-1	TRBV5-6	TGTGCCAGCAGCGGGGACAGGGGTGGCACTGAAGCTTTCTTT	CASSGDRGGTEAFF
NA	TRBJ1-1	TRBV7-8	TGTGCCAGCAGCGCGGATGCGAACACTGAAGCTTTCTTT	CASSADANTEAFF
TRBD1	TRBJ2-3	TRBV28	TGTGCCAGCGATTCCGGGACAGGGAGCACAGATACGCAGTATTTT	CASDSGTGSTDTQYF
NA	TRBJ2-1	TRBV6-1	TGTGCCACCTCCCTGTTCCCCTACAATGAGCAGTTCTTC	CATSLFPYNEQFF
TRBD2	TRBJ2-3	TRBV18	TGTGCCAGCTCACTTGCGGGGGGGTCCACAGATACGCAGTATTTT	CASSLAGGSTDTQYF
TRBD1	TRBJ1-6	TRBV7-9	TGTGCCAGCAGACCCACGGACAGGGGTTATAATTCACCCCTCCACTTT	CASRPTDRGYNSPLHF
NA	TRBJ1-6	TRBV4-3	TGCGCCAGCAGCCAAGATAAGGCAGGTTCACCCCTCCACTTT	CASSQDKAGSPLHF
NA	TRBJ2-3	TRBV30	TGTGCCTGTGGACTTTTAAGCACAGATACGCAGTATTTT	CACGLLSTDTQYF
NA	TRBJ1-5	TRBV9	TGTGCCAGCAGCCCAAGGGGAAGTCAGCCCCAGCATTTT	CASSPRGSQPQHF
NA	TRBJ2-7	TRBV25-1	TGTGCCAGCAGTGATCTAGTAGGAGGGCCCTACTTTCGCTTC	CASSDLVGGPYFRF
NA	TRBJ2-7	TRBV11-3	TGTGCCAGCAGCTTAGGTTCGTTAGCTTCCTACGAGCAGTACTTC	CASSLGSLASYEQYF
TRBD1	TRBJ1-2	TRBV29-1	TGCAGCGTTGAGGCGGGAGGGGGCGGCTACACCTTC	CSVEAGGGGYTF
TRBD2	TRBJ2-1	TRBV14	TGTGCCAGCAGCCAACGGATGACTAGCGGGAGGGCGTACAATGAGCAGTTCTTC	CASSQRMTSGRAYNEQFF
NA	TRBJ1-1	TRBV29-1	TGCAGCGTAGAGCTGGCGGGTCGGAACACTGAAGCTTTCTTT	CSVELAGRNTEAFF
TRBD1	TRBJ2-5	TRBV7-2	TGTGCCAGCAGCTGGGACAGGTGGGAAGAGACCCAGTACTTC	CASSWDRWEETQYF
NA	TRBJ2-1	TRBV7-9	TGTGCCAGCACTGCGAGCGGGCCAGGGCAGTTCTTC	CASTASGPGQFF
NA	TRBJ2-2	TRBV29-1	TGCAGCGTGCCTGAAGGGGCCGGGGAGCTGTTTTTT	CSVPEGAGELFF
NA	TRBJ2-5	TRBV28	TGTGCCAGCAGTCATTTGCGAGCTGAGACCCAGTACTTC	CASSHLRAETQYF
NA	TRBJ1-6	TRBV15	TGTGCCACCAGCAGAGGGGGGCTAGGCTCACCCCTCCACTTT	CATSRGGLGSPLHF